One sample yielded the 32 T cell receptor beta chains listed below, sequenced in a study of blood T cell repertoires in COVID-19. The assay was immunoSEQ multiplex PCR, and TCRdb's table has in-frame clones only and misses some. The sample includes about 230,000 clones, over 65% of them seen just once. The sequenced sample was peripheral blood. These receptors all come from a woman in her 70s with active or convalescent COVID-19.

The chain links TRBV7-9 to TRBJ2-6; 14 nucleotides align to TRBD2. V was pared by 10 bases and J by 2 bases, with 4 bases of the junction left unmatched. This CDR3 spans 16 amino acids. CDR1 is SEHNR and CDR2 is FQNEAQ in the germline V gene (reference sequence). The CDR3 sequence: CATPGLAGAGANVLTF. The CDR3 region has the DNA TGTGCCACCCCGGGACTAGCGGGAGCTGGGGCCAACGTCCTGACTTTC. The whole variable domain, remainder taken from reference TRBV7-9 and TRBJ2-6, is DTGVSQNPRHKITKRGQNVTFRCDPISEHNRLYWYRQTLGQGPEFLTYFQNEAQLEKSRLLSDRFSAERPKGSFSTLEIQRTEQGDSAMYLCATPGLAGAGANVLTFGAGSRLTVL.

V usage is TRBV6-5 and J usage is TRBJ2-3; D might be TRBD2 (5 bases). Germline V CDR1 and CDR2: MNHEY, SVGAGI. Trimming took off 7 bases at V and 8 bases at J, with 16 bases between the two ends. This CDR3 has 13 amino acids. For the CDR3, the DNA is TGTGCCAGCACCCTCGAGGGTGGGAGTACGCAGTATTTT. It specifies CASTLEGGSTQYF.

V gene TRBV7-9 combines with J gene TRBJ1-5; no clear D. The germline gives CDR1 SEHNR, CDR2 FQNEAQ (reference sequence). This CDR3 is 14 amino acids long. V lost 5 bases to trimming and J lost 5 bases, with 13 bases between them. The CDR3 DNA reads as TGTGCCAGCAGCCCCGTGGTTGCGGATCAGCCCCAGCATTTT. Its protein is CASSPVVADQPQHF.

This chain joins TRBV5-1 and TRBJ2-7, with TRBD2 identical over 10 bases. CDR1 and CDR2 (germline): SGHRS, YFSETQ. There are 17 residues in the CDR3. After removal of 3 bases from V and 2 bases from J, the junction contained 11 bases not matched to a gene. CDR3 in amino acids: CASSSTPSGSPPYEQYF. As DNA, the CDR3 is TGCGCCAGCAGCTCCACACCTAGCGGGAGCCCTCCCTACGAGCAGTACTTC.

Written as DNA, the CDR3 is TGTGCCAGCAGTCCCATCCAGGGGGCAACCCCCACAGATACGCAGTATTTT. It codes for CASSPIQGATPTDTQYF. The chain recombines TRBV6-6 with TRBJ2-3; 8 bases align to TRBD1. Losses at the gene ends were 5 bases for V and 2 bases for J; bases not matched to a gene: 12. CDR1 is MNHNY, CDR2 SVGAGI, per germline (reference sequence). The length of the CDR3 is 17 residues.

This clone has a handful of counts. This rearrangement joins TRBV11-3 to TRBJ2-1; D possibly corresponds to TRBD1 (5 bases). The CDR3 runs to 16 residues. The germline V gene encodes CDR1 SGHNT and CDR2 YENEEA. V lost 0 bases and J lost 3, with 12 bases in between. CDR3: CASSLDGRGFYNEQFF. The CDR3 DNA follows: TGTGCCAGCAGCTTAGACGGTAGGGGATTCTACAATGAGCAGTTCTTC. Variable domain in full (rest from reference TRBV11-3 and TRBJ2-1): EAGVVQSPRYKIIEKKQPVAFWCNPISGHNTLYWYLQNLGQGPELLIRYENEEAVDDSQLPKDRFSAERLKGVDSTLKIQPAELGDSAVYLCASSLDGRGFYNEQFFGPGTRLTVL.

The gene calls are TRBV6-2 or TRBV6-3 and TRBJ1-1, with D hard to call. CDR1 MNHEY and CDR2 SVGEGT come from the germline V gene. Between the trimmed V and J ends, which lost 0 bases and 5 bases, there was a span of 19 bases. The CDR3 consists of 17 residues. The CDR3 loop reads CASSYSRAGYEVTEAFF. DNA for the CDR3: TGTGCCAGCAGTTACTCGAGGGCAGGCTACGAAGTGACTGAAGCTTTCTTT.

Here the CDR3 DNA reads TGTGCCTGGGGGCGGGGGCATCCCTACGAGCAGTACTTC. Protein: CAWGRGHPYEQYF. The V gene is TRBV30, the J gene TRBJ2-7, with D perhaps matching TRBD2 (7 bases). Trimming shortened V by 5 bases and J by 2 bases, and 13 bases separated the two germline ends. Germline V gene data show CDR1 as GTSNPN and CDR2 as SVGIG (reference sequence). The CDR3 consists of 13 residues.

The chain combines TRBV14 with TRBJ1-6, with 9 bases matching TRBD1. Germline-derived CDR1 and CDR2 are SGHDN and FVKESK. This CDR3 contains 17 residues. V shed 0 bases and J 7 bases; nucleotides not matched to a gene: 7. The CDR3 loop is CASSQDATGGANSPLHF. In nucleotides, the CDR3 is TGTGCCAGCAGCCAAGACGCGACAGGGGGGGCGAATTCACCCCTCCACTTT. The whole variable domain, filled in from reference TRBV14 and TRBJ1-6, reads EAGVTQFPSHSVIEKGQTVTLRCDPISGHDNLYWYRRVMGKEIKFLLHFVKESKQDESGMPNNRFLAERTGGTYSTLKVQPAELEDSGVYFCASSQDATGGANSPLHFGNGTRLTVT.

The CDR3 region is CASSLAQGEKLFF. For the CDR3, the DNA is TGTGCCAGCAGCTTAGCACAGGGCGAAAAACTGTTTTTT. This chain links TRBV7-2 with TRBJ1-4, with D perhaps TRBD1 (6 bases). Germline V gives CDR1 SGHTA, CDR2 FQGNSA. V dropped 0 bases and J dropped 8 bases, with 7 bases sitting between them. The CDR3 extends over 13 amino acids.

The genes are TRBV5-1 and TRBJ2-3, with D maybe TRBD1 (5 bases). Germline CDR1 is SGHRS and CDR2 is YFSETQ. The CDR3 contains 12 residues. V shed 0 bases and J shed 7 bases, with 6 bases lying between them. The CDR3 DNA is TGCGCCAGCAGCTTGGAGGGGAATACGCAGTATTTT. It encodes CASSLEGNTQYF.

V is TRBV6-5 and J is TRBJ1-2; D remains ambiguous. This CDR3 is built from 14 residues. Per germline, CDR1 MNHEY and CDR2 SVGAGI. V was clipped by 5 bases and J by 1 base, with 11 bases between them. CDR3 amino acids: CASSPTGFNYGYTF. Written as DNA, the CDR3 is TGTGCCAGCAGTCCGACGGGGTTTAACTATGGCTACACCTTC.

The chain couples TRBV7-8 to TRBJ1-2, with 7 bases fitting TRBD1. Per germline, CDR1 SGHVS and CDR2 FQNEAQ. V trimming: 3 bases; J trimming: 3 bases; junction bases outside the gene matches: 1. The CDR3 has 13 residues. CDR3 in DNA: TGTGCCAGCAGCTTCCAGGGGGACTATGGCTACACCTTC. Encoded protein: CASSFQGDYGYTF.

The gene calls are TRBV7-2 and TRBJ2-5; the D is unclear. With 1 base removed from V and 1 base from J, the gap between germline ends came to 10 bases. Germline lookup yields CDR1 SGHTA and CDR2 FQGNSA. The CDR3 runs to 15 residues. CDR3 protein: CASSLGWSGQETQYF. The CDR3 nucleotides read TGTGCCAGCAGCTTAGGTTGGTCCGGCCAAGAGACCCAGTACTTC.

J is TRBJ1-2 and V is TRBV9, with D possibly matching TRBD1 (6 bases). Germline V lookup: CDR1 SGDLS, CDR2 YYNGEE. This CDR3 contains 16 residues. V was pared by 0 bases and J by 4 bases, with 16 bases between. This CDR3 reads CASSVAPTGFSYGYTF. In nucleotides, the CDR3 is TGTGCCAGCAGCGTAGCTCCTACAGGGTTTTCCTATGGCTACACCTTC.

This clone was recorded once. The chain combines TRBV6-5 with TRBJ2-7; 9 bases match TRBD1. Germline-derived CDR1 and CDR2 are MNHEY and SVGAGI. V was pared by 4 bases and J by 1 base, with 5 bases of the junction left unmatched. This CDR3 has 15 amino acids. The DNA of the CDR3 is TGTGCCAGCAGTTCCGGGACAGGGTTTTCCTACGAGCAGTACTTC. It translates to CASSSGTGFSYEQYF.

The chain is built from TRBV23-1 and TRBJ2-5, with TRBD2 matching 7 bases. TRBV23-1 is noted as an ORF with a role that remains uncertain. The CDR3 sequence is 13 residues long. Germline trimming cut 7 bases from V and 4 bases from J; bases unmatched to any gene: 6. The CDR3 loop reads CASKGTKGETQYF. DNA of the CDR3: TGCGCCAGCAAAGGGACTAAAGGAGAGACCCAGTACTTC.

The rearrangement links TRBV25-1 to TRBJ2-5; D unclear. The CDR3 sequence is 15 residues long. The V and J ends lost 7 bases and 7 bases respectively, with 22 bases between them. Germline CDR1 MGHDK, CDR2 SYGVNS. The CDR3 reads CASISPFPGSGTQYF. CDR3 nucleotides: TGTGCCAGCATATCACCCTTCCCCGGGTCGGGGACCCAGTACTTC.

The V call is TRBV6-4, the J call TRBJ2-1; 8 bases are shared with TRBD2. The CDR3 totals 15 residues. V trimming: 5 bases; J trimming: 9 bases; junction bases outside the gene matches: 12. Per the germline V gene, CDR1 is MRHNA and CDR2 is SNTAGT. CDR3 residues: CASSFSGLDYGEQFF. CDR3 coding DNA: TGTGCCAGCAGTTTCTCGGGACTAGATTACGGTGAGCAGTTCTTC.

This clone appeared a few times. The genes are TRBV3-1 (or the pseudogene TRBV3-2) and TRBJ1-1; D gene uncertain. The CDR3 consists of 14 residues. V was cut by 4 bases and J by 0 bases, with 9 bases left in between. Per germline, CDR1 LGHDT and CDR2 YNNKEL (reference sequence). CDR3 residues: CASSPTVLNTEAFF. DNA for the CDR3: TGTGCCAGCAGCCCCACGGTTTTGAACACTGAAGCTTTCTTT.

The chain recombines TRBV14 with TRBJ2-5; the D is unclear. Germline CDR1 is SGHDN and CDR2 is FVKESK. Trimming took 3 bases from V and 5 from J, leaving 4 bases between them. This CDR3 contains 11 residues. CDR3 DNA: TGTGCCAGCAGCCACGCGGAGACCCAGTACTTC. Its translation: CASSHAETQYF.

This clone was recorded many times. The chain carries TRBV4-3 and TRBJ2-7, with 7 nucleotides matching TRBD2. CDR1 and CDR2 (germline): LGHNA, YSLEER. The junction had 5 bases not matched to a gene; V was cut back by 1 base and J by 2 bases. This CDR3 is 15 amino acids long. Here the CDR3 reads CASSQVLAVTYEQYF. The DNA for the CDR3 is TGCGCCAGCAGCCAAGTCCTAGCGGTAACCTACGAGCAGTACTTC.

The V gene is TRBV27, the J gene TRBJ1-1; D unresolved. The CDR3 runs 14 residues. CDR1 and CDR2 (germline): MNHEY, SMNVEV (reference sequence). Between the trimmed V and J ends, which lost 4 bases and 0 bases, there was a span of 9 bases. CDR3 coding DNA: TGTGCCAGCAGTTCGGCCGGGGTGAACACTGAAGCTTTCTTT. The encoded protein is CASSSAGVNTEAFF.

This chain joins TRBV7-2 and TRBJ2-2; possible D gene TRBD2, 7 bases. V lost 7 bases, J lost 3 bases, and 15 bases lay in between. The CDR3 is 15 residues long. The germline V gene encodes CDR1 SGHTA and CDR2 FQGNSA. The CDR3 coding sequence is TGTGCCAGCACCCCGGGGGGCTTATACACCGGGGAGCTGTTTTTT. It specifies CASTPGGLYTGELFF.

J is TRBJ2-2 and V is TRBV7-8, with 14 nucleotides matching TRBD2. The CDR3 covers 18 residues. Germline V gives CDR1 SGHVS, CDR2 FQNEAQ. J was trimmed by 0 bases and V by 5 bases; bases with no gene match: 5. The CDR3 region has the DNA TGTGCCAGCAGCCGGGGACTAGCGGGAGAGGCGAACACCGGGGAGCTGTTTTTT. It is translated as CASSRGLAGEANTGELFF.

This chain joins TRBV4-2 and TRBJ1-1; 8 bases align to TRBD1. Germline CDR1 is LGHNA and CDR2 is YNFKEQ. Germline trimming cut 5 bases from V and 4 bases from J; bases unmatched to any gene: 6. The CDR3 has 14 amino acids. Here the CDR3 reads CASSLNRGVTEAFF. Here the CDR3 DNA reads TGTGCCAGCAGCTTGAACAGGGGGGTCACTGAAGCTTTCTTT.

The genes are TRBV4-1 and TRBJ2-3, with D perhaps TRBD2 (6 bases). The CDR3 consists of 18 residues. Per the germline V gene, CDR1 is MGHRA and CDR2 is YSYEKL. Trimming took 4 bases from V and 1 from J, leaving 21 bases between them. CDR3 bases: TGCGCCAGCAGCCTAATCCTCGGGAGTCCAACCGGCACAGATACGCAGTATTTT. It translates to CASSLILGSPTGTDTQYF.

The genes are TRBV7-8 and TRBJ2-2; 11 nucleotides agree with TRBD2. The J segment lost 4 bases and the V segment lost 2 bases, leaving 21 bases of the junction unmatched. The CDR3 is 22 residues long. The germline gives CDR1 SGHVS, CDR2 FQNEAQ. The chain's CDR3 is CASSLRGPGLAVPRSGTGELFF. CDR3 in DNA: TGTGCCAGCAGCTTAAGGGGCCCGGGACTAGCGGTTCCCCGATCGGGCACCGGGGAGCTGTTTTTT.

The gene calls are TRBV6-6 and TRBJ2-2; TRBD2 aligns across 10 bases. CDR1 and CDR2 (germline): MNHNY, SVGAGI (reference sequence). The CDR3 is 14 amino acids. The ends lost 9 bases at V and 1 base at J; junction bases unmatched: 2. DNA for the CDR3: TGTGCCAGTTTAGCGGGAGGGAACACCGGGGAGCTGTTTTTT. Translation: CASLAGGNTGELFF.

The chain carries TRBV7-2 and TRBJ1-2; 7 nucleotides agree with TRBD1. V shed 6 bases, J shed 4 bases, and the junction held 5 bases outside the gene matches. This CDR3 region has 13 residues. CDR1 SGHTA and CDR2 FQGNSA come from the germline V gene. The CDR3 spells CASSRDRSYGYTF. The CDR3 DNA reads TGTGCCAGCAGTCGGGACAGATCCTATGGCTACACCTTC.

This clone appeared once. This chain links TRBV7-2 with TRBJ2-1; TRBD2 matches 8 bases. This CDR3 has 15 residues. Germline V lookup: CDR1 SGHTA, CDR2 FQGNSA. After removal of 5 bases from V and 9 bases from J, the junction contained 12 bases not matched to a gene. CDR3 in DNA: TGTGCCAGCAGCCCACCCCCACGGGAGGGCTTTGAGCAGTTCTTC. Amino acids: CASSPPPREGFEQFF. Full variable domain (remainder filled in from reference TRBV7-2 and TRBJ2-1): GAGVSQSPSNKVTEKGKDVELRCDPISGHTALYWYRQSLGQGLEFLIYFQGNSAPDKSGLPSDRFSAERTGGSVSTLTIQRTQQEDSAVYLCASSPPPREGFEQFFGPGTRLTVL.

The rearrangement joins TRBV19 to TRBJ2-1; no definite D call. Germline CDR1 reads LNHDA; CDR2 reads SQIVND (reference sequence). Trimming shortened V by 5 bases and J by 3 bases, and 14 bases separated the two germline ends. The CDR3 runs 15 residues. The CDR3 here is CASSEFSGGYNEQFF. Written as DNA, the CDR3 is TGTGCCAGTAGTGAATTCTCGGGTGGCTACAATGAGCAGTTCTTC.